Listed below are T cell receptor beta chains from one sample, sequenced in a study of shared T cell receptors in the human thymus. Profiling relied on immunoSEQ multiplex PCR, and the TCRdb table lists in-frame clones only, not all of them. There are 640,000 or so clones in the sample; 70% to 90% occur only once, and 0.0094% lies in the top ten. These data also featured in a second study, about human thymus T cells.

The specimen sequenced was thymocytes. Every receptor here comes from a boy younger than two with a congenital heart defect. Both conserved end residues are trimmed from each CDR3. Only some rows state a clone size, as once, few, many or a class for expanded clones.

TRBJ2-7	NA	14	TRBV5-1	ASREPGLAGDGEQY
TRBJ1-6	NA	11	TRBV28	ASSFRTSSPLH
TRBJ2-5	NA	13	TRBV7-3	ASSPSGGAQETQY
TRBJ2-7	NA	13	TRBV11-2	ASSPGSSALREQY
TRBJ1-4	few	19	TRBV10-3	AISDAVPGGRVDRTNEKLF
TRBJ1-2	NA	13	TRBV4-3	ASSRQRGDNYGYT
TRBJ1-6	NA	13	TRBV10-1	ASSESSSYNSPLH
TRBJ2-2	NA	13	TRBV9	ASKSSGTTTGELF
TRBJ2-1	NA	14	TRBV7-6	ASSLGSLARYNEQF
TRBJ2-5	once	13	TRBV19	ASSAPRSPQETQY
TRBJ1-2	NA	13	TRBV28	ASSPRPSGKNGYT
TRBJ2-7	NA	12	TRBV30	AWSVLGEAYEQY
TRBJ2-7	NA	14	TRBV14	ASSQENGGEPYEQY
TRBJ1-3	NA	15	TRBV28	ASSPGTVLTSGNTIY
TRBJ1-5	NA	12	TRBV4-1	ASSQGQGGQPQH
TRBJ2-4	few	16	TRBV5-8	ASSLGGTARLAKNIQY
TRBJ1-5	NA	8	TRBV12-2	ASRPLPQH
TRBJ2-1	NA	14	TRBV16	ASSQGASDSYNEQF
TRBJ1-1	NA	13	TRBV28	ASSFFQQGDTEAF
TRBJ2-2	NA	12	TRBV5-6	ASRTTGDTGELF
TRBJ2-7	NA	14	TRBV5-5	ASSRISGSPTYEQY
TRBJ2-3	NA	12	TRBV28	ASSGGGRRDTQY
TRBJ2-7	NA	17	TRBV7-9	ASTTDTGTSGRGAYEQY
TRBJ2-3	NA	13	TRBV5-1	ASSLGQGKWDTQY
TRBJ2-7	NA	15	TRBV5-1	ASSLELTGGRFYEQY
TRBJ2-7	NA	11	TRBV6-1	ASYWTGENEQY
TRBJ1-5	NA	14	TRBV6-1	ASSVSPDRGNQPQH
TRBJ2-3	NA	13	TRBV7-9	ASSPRLAGSGTQY
TRBJ1-5	NA	12	TRBV19	ASAGEGISQPQH
TRBJ2-7	NA	15	TRBV13	ASSLTQRKTRNYEQY
TRBJ2-1	NA	14	TRBV11-2	ASSPEGSGGNGEQF
TRBJ2-3	NA	11	TRBV5-6	ASSFTTIDTQY
TRBJ1-2	NA	11	TRBV7-9	ASSLTGTYGYT
TRBJ2-1	NA	13	TRBV5-6	ASSLQREPYNEQF
TRBJ2-3	NA	14	TRBV11-2	ASSPVSGNGTDTQY
TRBJ2-2	NA	14	TRBV4-3	ASSHRRLGLGGELF
TRBJ2-2	NA	12	TRBV6-5	ASSYEGAAGELF
TRBJ2-3	NA	12	TRBV6-5	ASSRVGHRGTQY
TRBJ1-2	NA	14	TRBV30	ANLPREALRNYGYT
TRBJ2-1	NA	14	TRBV14	ASSQKRGVRYNEQF
TRBJ1-1	NA	11	TRBV11-2	ASRSTGHTEAF
TRBJ1-2	NA	15	TRBV27	ATGNLSGRGGDYGYT
TRBJ1-4	NA	13	TRBV27	ASKGGGSSNEKLF
TRBJ1-2	NA	13	TRBV15	ATSREGTGGYGYT